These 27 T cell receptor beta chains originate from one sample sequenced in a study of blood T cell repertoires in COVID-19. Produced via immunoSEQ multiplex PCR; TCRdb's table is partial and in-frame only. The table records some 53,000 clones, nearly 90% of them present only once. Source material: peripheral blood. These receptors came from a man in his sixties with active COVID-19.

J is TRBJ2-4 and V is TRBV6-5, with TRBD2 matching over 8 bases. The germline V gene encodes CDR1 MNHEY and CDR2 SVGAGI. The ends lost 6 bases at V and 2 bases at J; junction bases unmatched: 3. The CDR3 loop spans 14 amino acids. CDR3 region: CASSVSGTKNIQYF. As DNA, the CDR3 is TGTGCCAGCAGCGTTAGCGGGACCAAAAACATTCAGTACTTC.

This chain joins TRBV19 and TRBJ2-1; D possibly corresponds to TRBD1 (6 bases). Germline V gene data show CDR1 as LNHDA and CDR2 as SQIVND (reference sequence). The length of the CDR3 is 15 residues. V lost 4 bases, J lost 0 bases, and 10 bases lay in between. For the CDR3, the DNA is TGTGCCAGTAGTACTCGACAGGTCTCCTACAATGAGCAGTTCTTC. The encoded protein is CASSTRQVSYNEQFF. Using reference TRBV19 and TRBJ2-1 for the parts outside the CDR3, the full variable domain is DGGITQSPKYLFRKEGQNVTLSCEQNLNHDAMYWYRQDPGQGLRLIYYSQIVNDFQKGDIAEGYSVSREKKESFPLTVTSAQKNPTAFYLCASSTRQVSYNEQFFGPGTRLTVL.

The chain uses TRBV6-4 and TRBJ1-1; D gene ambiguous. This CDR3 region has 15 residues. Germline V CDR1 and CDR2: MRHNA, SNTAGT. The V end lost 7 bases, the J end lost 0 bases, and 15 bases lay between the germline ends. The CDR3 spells CASNNIGILNTEAFF. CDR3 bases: TGTGCCAGCAATAATATCGGGATCCTGAACACTGAAGCTTTCTTT.

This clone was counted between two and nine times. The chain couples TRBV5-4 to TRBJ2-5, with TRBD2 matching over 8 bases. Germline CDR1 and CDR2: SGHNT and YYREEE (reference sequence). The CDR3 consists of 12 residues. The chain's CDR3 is CRAGAYQETQYF. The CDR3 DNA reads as TGTAGAGCGGGGGCCTACCAAGAGACCCAGTACTTC.

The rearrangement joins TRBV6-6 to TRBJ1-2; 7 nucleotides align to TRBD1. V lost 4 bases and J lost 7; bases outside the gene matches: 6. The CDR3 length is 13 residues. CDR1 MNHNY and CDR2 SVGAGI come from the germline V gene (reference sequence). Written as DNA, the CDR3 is TGTGCCAGCAGTTTTGACAGGGCCGGTGGCTACACCTTC. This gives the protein CASSFDRAGGYTF.

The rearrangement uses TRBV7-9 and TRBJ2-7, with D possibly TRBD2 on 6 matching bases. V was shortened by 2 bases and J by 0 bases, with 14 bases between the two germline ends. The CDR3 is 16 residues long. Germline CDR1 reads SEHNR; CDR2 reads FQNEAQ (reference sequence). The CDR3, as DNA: TGTGCCAGCAGCTTAAGAGGTCGGGGGATCTCCTACGAGCAGTACTTC. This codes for CASSLRGRGISYEQYF.

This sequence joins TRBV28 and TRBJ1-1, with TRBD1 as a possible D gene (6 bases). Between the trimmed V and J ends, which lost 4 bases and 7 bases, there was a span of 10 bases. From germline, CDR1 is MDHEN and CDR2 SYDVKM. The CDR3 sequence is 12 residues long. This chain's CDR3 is CASSSPDSEAFF. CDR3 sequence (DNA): TGTGCCAGCAGTTCCCCGGACAGTGAAGCTTTCTTT.

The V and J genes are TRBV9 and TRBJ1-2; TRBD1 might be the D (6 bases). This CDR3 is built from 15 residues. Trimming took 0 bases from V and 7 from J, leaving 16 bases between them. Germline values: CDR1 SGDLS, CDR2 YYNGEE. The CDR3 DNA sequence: TGTGCCAGCAGCGTAGGGAGCTCTGCCAGGGGTGGCTACACCTTC. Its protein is CASSVGSSARGGYTF.

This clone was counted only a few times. In DNA form, the CDR3 reads TGTGCCAGCGCGGACAGGGGCAATCAGCCCCAGCATTTT. Its protein is CASADRGNQPQHF. The chain is built from TRBV27 and TRBJ1-5; 8 nucleotides match TRBD1. This CDR3 is 13 amino acids long. The V gene end was trimmed by 8 bases and the J gene end by 2 bases; junction bases not matched to a gene: 2. Germline lookup yields CDR1 MNHEY and CDR2 SMNVEV (reference sequence).

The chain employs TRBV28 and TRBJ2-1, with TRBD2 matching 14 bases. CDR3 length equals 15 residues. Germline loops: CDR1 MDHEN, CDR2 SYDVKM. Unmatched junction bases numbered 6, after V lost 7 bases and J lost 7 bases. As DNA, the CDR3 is TGTGCCAGCACCAAGACTAGCGGGAGGGAGAATGAGCAGTTCTTC. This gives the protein CASTKTSGRENEQFF.

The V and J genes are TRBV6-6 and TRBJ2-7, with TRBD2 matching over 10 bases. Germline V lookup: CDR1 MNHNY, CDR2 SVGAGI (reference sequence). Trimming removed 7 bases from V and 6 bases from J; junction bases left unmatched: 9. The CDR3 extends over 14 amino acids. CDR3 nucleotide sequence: TGTGCCAGCACCCTAACTAGCGGGATAGGCGAGCAGTACTTC. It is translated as CASTLTSGIGEQYF.

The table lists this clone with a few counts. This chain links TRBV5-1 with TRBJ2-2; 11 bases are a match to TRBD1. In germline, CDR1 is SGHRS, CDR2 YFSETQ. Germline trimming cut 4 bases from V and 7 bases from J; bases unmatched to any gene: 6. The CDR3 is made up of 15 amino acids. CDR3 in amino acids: CASSAGQGAYGELFF. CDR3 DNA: TGCGCCAGCAGCGCCGGACAGGGGGCTTACGGGGAGCTGTTTTTT.

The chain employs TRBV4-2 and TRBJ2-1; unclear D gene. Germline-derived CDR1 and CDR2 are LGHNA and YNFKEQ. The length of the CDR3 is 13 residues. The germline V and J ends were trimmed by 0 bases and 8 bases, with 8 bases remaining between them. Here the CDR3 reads CASSQDIFYEQFF. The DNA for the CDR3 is TGTGCCAGCAGCCAAGATATTTTTTATGAGCAGTTCTTC.

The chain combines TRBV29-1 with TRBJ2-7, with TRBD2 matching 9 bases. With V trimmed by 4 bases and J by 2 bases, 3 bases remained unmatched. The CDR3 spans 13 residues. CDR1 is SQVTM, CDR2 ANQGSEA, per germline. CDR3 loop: CSVGVAGAYEQYF. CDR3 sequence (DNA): TGCAGCGTTGGAGTAGCGGGAGCCTACGAGCAGTACTTC.

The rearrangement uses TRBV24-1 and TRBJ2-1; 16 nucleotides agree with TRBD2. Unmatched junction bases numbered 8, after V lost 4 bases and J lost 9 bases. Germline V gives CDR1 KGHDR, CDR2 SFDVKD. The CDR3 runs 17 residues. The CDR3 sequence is CATSDPGTSGRAGEQFF. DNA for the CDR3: TGTGCCACCAGTGACCCCGGGACTAGCGGGAGGGCCGGTGAGCAGTTCTTC.

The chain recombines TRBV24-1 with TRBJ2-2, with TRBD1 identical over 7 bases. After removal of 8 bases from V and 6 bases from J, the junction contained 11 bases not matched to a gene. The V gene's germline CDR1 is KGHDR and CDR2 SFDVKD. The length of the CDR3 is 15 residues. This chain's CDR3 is CATTSRDSFAGELFF. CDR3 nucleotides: TGTGCCACCACCTCCCGGGACAGTTTTGCCGGGGAGCTGTTTTTT.

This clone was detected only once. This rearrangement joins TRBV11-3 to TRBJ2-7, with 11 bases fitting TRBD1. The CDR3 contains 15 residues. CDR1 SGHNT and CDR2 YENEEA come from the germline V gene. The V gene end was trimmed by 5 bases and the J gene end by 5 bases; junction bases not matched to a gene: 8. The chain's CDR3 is CASSRTGTGGDEQYF. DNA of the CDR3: TGTGCCAGCAGCCGGACGGGGACAGGGGGTGACGAGCAGTACTTC. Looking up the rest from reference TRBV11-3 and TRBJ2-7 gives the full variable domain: EAGVVQSPRYKIIEKKQPVAFWCNPISGHNTLYWYLQNLGQGPELLIRYENEEAVDDSQLPKDRFSAERLKGVDSTLKIQPAELGDSAVYLCASSRTGTGGDEQYFGPGTRLTVT.

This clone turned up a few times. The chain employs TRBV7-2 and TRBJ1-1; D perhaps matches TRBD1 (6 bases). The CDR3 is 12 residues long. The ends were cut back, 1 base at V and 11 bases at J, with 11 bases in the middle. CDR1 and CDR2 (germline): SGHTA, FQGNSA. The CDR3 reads CASSLVYRVAFF. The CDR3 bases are TGTGCCAGCAGCTTAGTCTACAGGGTGGCTTTCTTT.

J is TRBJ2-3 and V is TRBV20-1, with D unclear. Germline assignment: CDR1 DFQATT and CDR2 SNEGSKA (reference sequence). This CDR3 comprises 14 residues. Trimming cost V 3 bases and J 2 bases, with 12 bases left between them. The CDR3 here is CSASTGFFTDTQYF. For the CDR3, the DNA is TGCAGTGCTAGTACCGGGTTTTTCACAGATACGCAGTATTTT.

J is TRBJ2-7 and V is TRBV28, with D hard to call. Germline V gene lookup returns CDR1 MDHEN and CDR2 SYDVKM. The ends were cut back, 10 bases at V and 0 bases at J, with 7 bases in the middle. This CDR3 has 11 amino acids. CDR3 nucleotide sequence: TGTGCCACTGGCCCCTCCTACGAGCAGTACTTC. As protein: CATGPSYEQYF.

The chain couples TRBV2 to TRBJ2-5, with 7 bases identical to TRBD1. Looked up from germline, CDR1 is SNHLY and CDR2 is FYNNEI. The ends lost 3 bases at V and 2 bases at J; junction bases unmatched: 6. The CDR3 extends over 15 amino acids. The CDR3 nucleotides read TGTGCCAGCAGTGATAGGGGACAGCAGCAAGAGACCCAGTACTTC. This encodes CASSDRGQQQETQYF.

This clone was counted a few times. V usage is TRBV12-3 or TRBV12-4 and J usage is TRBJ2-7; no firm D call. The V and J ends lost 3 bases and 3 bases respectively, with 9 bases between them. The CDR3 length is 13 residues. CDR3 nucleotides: TGTGCCAGCAGTTTGGGCAGGATCTACGAGCAGTACTTC. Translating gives CASSLGRIYEQYF.

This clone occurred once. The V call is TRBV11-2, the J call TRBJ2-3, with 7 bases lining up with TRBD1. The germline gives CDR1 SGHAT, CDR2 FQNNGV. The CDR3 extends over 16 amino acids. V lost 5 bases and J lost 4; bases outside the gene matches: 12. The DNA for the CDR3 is TGTGCCAGCAGCGGACAGGCCAAATCTTGGGCAGATACGCAGTATTTT. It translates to CASSGQAKSWADTQYF.

This CDR3 is CASSGKSDYNSPLHF. CDR3 nucleotide sequence: TGTGCCAGCAGTGGCAAGTCAGACTATAATTCACCCCTCCACTTT. The chain joins TRBV9 to TRBJ1-6; D gene unclear. This CDR3 region has 15 residues. The V end lost 5 bases, the J end lost 3 bases, and 12 bases lay between the germline ends. Germline-derived CDR1 and CDR2 are SGDLS and YYNGEE.

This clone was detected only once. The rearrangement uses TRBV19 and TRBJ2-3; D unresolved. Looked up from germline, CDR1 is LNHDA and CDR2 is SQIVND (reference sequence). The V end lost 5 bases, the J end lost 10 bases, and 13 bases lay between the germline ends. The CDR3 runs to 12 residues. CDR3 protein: CASSPTRGSQYF. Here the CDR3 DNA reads TGTGCCAGTAGTCCCACCCGCGGTTCGCAGTATTTT.

The CDR3 DNA reads TGTGCCAGCAGTTTATTCAGGGCCGGGGAGCTGTTTTTT. It translates to CASSLFRAGELFF. The rearrangement uses TRBV27 and TRBJ2-2, with D possibly matching TRBD1 (5 bases). CDR3 size: 13 residues. Trimming pared 1 base from V and 6 bases from J, leaving 6 bases between. Germline assignment: CDR1 MNHEY and CDR2 SMNVEV (reference sequence).

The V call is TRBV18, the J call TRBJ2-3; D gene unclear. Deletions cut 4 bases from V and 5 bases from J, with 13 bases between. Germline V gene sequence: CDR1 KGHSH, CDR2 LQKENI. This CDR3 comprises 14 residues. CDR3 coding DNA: TGTGCCAGCTCACGGGCCGGTCTCGGAGATACGCAGTATTTT. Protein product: CASSRAGLGDTQYF.